These 10 T cell receptor beta chains were all obtained from the same sample, sequenced in a study of siplizumab effects on memory and regulatory T cells. The table came from immunoSEQ multiplex PCR; TCRdb's copy has only in-frame clones and leaves some out. The sample holds 100,000 to 110,000 clones, around 90% seen once. The sequenced material came from CD4+ T cells sorted from blood. These receptors came from a human donor in good health.

The chain has TRBV29-1 and TRBJ2-7; D is undetermined. Between the trimmed V and J ends, which lost 7 bases and 2 bases, there was a span of 9 bases. CDR1 is SQVTM and CDR2 is ANQGSEA in the germline V gene. The CDR3 spans 11 residues. In nucleotides, the CDR3 is TGCAGCGGGCAACAGACCTACGAGCAGTACTTC. Encoded protein: CSGQQTYEQYF.

This rearrangement joins TRBV28 to TRBJ1-4; no clear D. Per the germline V gene, CDR1 is MDHEN and CDR2 is SYDVKM. V was shortened by 4 bases and J by 8 bases, with 17 bases between the two germline ends. This CDR3 comprises 15 residues. The CDR3 reads CASSSTVSFGEKLFF. Here the CDR3 DNA reads TGTGCCAGCAGTTCTACAGTCTCGTTTGGAGAAAAACTGTTTTTT.

The rearrangement uses TRBV5-1 and TRBJ1-1; possible D gene TRBD1, 6 bases. Germline V gene sequence: CDR1 SGHRS, CDR2 YFSETQ. CDR3 length: 15 residues. V was trimmed by 0 bases and J by 2 bases, leaving 11 bases between them. CDR3 bases: TGCGCCAGCAGCTTGGAAGACAGGCACAACACTGAAGCTTTCTTT. Translated: CASSLEDRHNTEAFF.

The rearrangement uses TRBV7-9 and TRBJ1-5; D unclear. The CDR3 length is 16 residues. V was shortened by 5 bases and J by 2 bases, with 16 bases between the two germline ends. CDR1 and CDR2 from the germline V gene are SEHNR and FQNEAQ (reference sequence). This CDR3 is CASSLDGPRGNQPQHF. The CDR3 DNA reads as TGTGCCAGCAGCCTCGACGGCCCACGGGGCAATCAGCCCCAGCATTTT.

The chain's CDR3 is CAISESIMGYRDEKLFF. The CDR3, as DNA: TGTGCCATCAGTGAGTCGATAATGGGCTATAGGGATGAAAAACTGTTTTTT. The chain uses TRBV10-3 and TRBJ1-4, with D unresolved. The V gene's germline CDR1 is ENHRY and CDR2 SYGVKD. The CDR3 sequence is 17 residues long. V dropped 0 bases and J dropped 6 bases, with 17 bases sitting between them.

V and J are TRBV21-1 and TRBJ2-7; the table's D gene call, TRBD2, was not cross checked with the DNA. TRBV21-1 is tagged as a pseudogene. The CDR3 runs 14 residues. The CDR3 sequence: CASSLGSPLYEQYF. In DNA, the CDR3 is TGTGCCAGCAGCCTCGGGAGTCCTCTCTACGAGCAGTACTTC.

J is TRBJ2-1 and V is TRBV7-3, with D hard to call. This CDR3 contains 15 residues. Per germline, CDR1 SGHTA and CDR2 FQGTGA. V lost 6 bases and J 1 base, leaving 13 bases between the germline ends. CDR3 nucleotide sequence: TGTGCCAGCAGTCCCGGCCTCGTATCCTACAATGAGCAGTTCTTC. The encoded protein is CASSPGLVSYNEQFF.

The CDR3 region is CASRTQNDNEQFF. The CDR3 coding sequence is TGTGCCAGCAGGACACAAAACGACAATGAGCAGTTCTTC. The rearrangement joins TRBV28 to TRBJ2-1, with D hard to call. Germline loops: CDR1 MDHEN, CDR2 SYDVKM. The CDR3 extends over 13 amino acids. V lost 6 bases and J lost 5, with 11 bases in between.

The V and J genes are TRBV15 and TRBJ1-1; 7 nucleotides agree with TRBD1. Trimming at V came to 0 bases and at J to 1 base, leaving 2 bases not matched to a gene. This CDR3 has 15 amino acids. Germline values: CDR1 LNHNV, CDR2 YYDKDF (reference sequence). This CDR3 is CATSRDRTGNTEAFF. For the CDR3, the DNA is TGTGCCACCAGCAGAGATAGGACAGGGAACACTGAAGCTTTCTTT. Supplemented by reference TRBV15 and TRBJ1-1, the full variable domain reads DAMVIQNPRYQVTQFGKPVTLSCSQTLNHNVMYWYQQKSSQAPKLLFHYYDKDFNNEADTPDNFQSRRPNTSFCFLDIRSPGLGDTAMYLCATSRDRTGNTEAFFGQGTRLTVV.

The chain couples TRBV7-9 to TRBJ1-6; no firm D call. This CDR3 region has 15 residues. Germline V gene data show CDR1 as SEHNR and CDR2 as FQNEAQ (reference sequence). Trimming shortened V by 0 bases and J by 8 bases, and 11 bases separated the two germline ends. The CDR3 DNA is TGTGCCAGCAGCTTAGCGGGCCCCAAGGATTCACCCCTCCACTTT. Protein product: CASSLAGPKDSPLHF.